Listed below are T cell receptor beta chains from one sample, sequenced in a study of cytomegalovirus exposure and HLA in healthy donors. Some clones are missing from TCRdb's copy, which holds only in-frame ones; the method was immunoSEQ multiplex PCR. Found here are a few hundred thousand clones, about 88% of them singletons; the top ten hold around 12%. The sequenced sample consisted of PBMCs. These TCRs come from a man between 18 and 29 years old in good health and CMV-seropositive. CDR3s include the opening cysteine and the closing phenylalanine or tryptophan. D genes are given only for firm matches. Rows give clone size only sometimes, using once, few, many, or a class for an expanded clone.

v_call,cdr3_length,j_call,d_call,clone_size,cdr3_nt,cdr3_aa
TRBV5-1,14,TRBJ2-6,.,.,TGCGCCAGCAGCTTGGAGTCTGGGGCCAACGTCCTGACTTTC,CASSLESGANVLTF
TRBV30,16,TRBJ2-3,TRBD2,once,TGTGCCTGGACTGGACTAGCGGGAGCTCGCACAGATACGCAGTATTTT,CAWTGLAGARTDTQYF
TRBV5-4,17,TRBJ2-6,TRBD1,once,TGTGCCAGCAGCCGGACAGGGGGCGGGTCTGGGGCCAACGTCCTGACTTTC,CASSRTGGGSGANVLTF
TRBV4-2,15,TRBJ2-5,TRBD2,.,TGTGCCAGCAGCCAAGTTTTAGCGGGAGTCCAGACCCAGTACTTC,CASSQVLAGVQTQYF
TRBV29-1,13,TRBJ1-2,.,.,TGCAGCGTTGAGTGGGGCAGGGGATATGGCTACACCTTC,CSVEWGRGYGYTF
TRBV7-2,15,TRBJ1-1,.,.,TGTGCCAGCAGCTTAGGGAGGGTCTGGAACACTGAAGCTTTCTTT,CASSLGRVWNTEAFF
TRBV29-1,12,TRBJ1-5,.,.,TGCAGCGTTGGTAGTAGCAATCAGCCCCAGCATTTT,CSVGSSNQPQHF
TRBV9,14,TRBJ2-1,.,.,TGTGCCAGCAGCGCTCCCGGGGGCCACAATGAGCAGTTCTTC,CASSAPGGHNEQFF
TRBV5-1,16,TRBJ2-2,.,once,TGCGCCAGCAGCTTGGAGATCGGAGCGTCCACCGGGGAGCTGTTTTTT,CASSLEIGASTGELFF
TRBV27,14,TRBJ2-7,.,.,TGTGCCAGCACTACCTCGGCCGGGGGCTACGAGCAGTACTTC,CASTTSAGGYEQYF
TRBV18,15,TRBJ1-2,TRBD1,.,TGTGCCAGCTCACCAGGGACAGGGGGACCGGGTGGCTACACCTTC,CASSPGTGGPGGYTF
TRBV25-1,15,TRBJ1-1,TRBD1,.,TGTGCCAGCAGTGTAGCCGGGACAGGCGTCCTAGAAGCTTTCTTT,CASSVAGTGVLEAFF
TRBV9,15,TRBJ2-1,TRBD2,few,TGTGCCAGCAGCGGAGGGACTAGCTCCTACAATGAGCAGTTCTTC,CASSGGTSSYNEQFF
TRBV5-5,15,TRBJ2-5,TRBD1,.,TGTGCCAGCAGCTTGTGGGACAGGCGGGGAGAGACCCAGTACTTC,CASSLWDRRGETQYF
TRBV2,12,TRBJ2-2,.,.,TGTGCCAGCACTGGTAACACCGGGGAGCTGTTTTTT,CASTGNTGELFF
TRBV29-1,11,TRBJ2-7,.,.,TGCAGCGTCCGAGTCGTCTACGAGCAGTACTTC,CSVRVVYEQYF
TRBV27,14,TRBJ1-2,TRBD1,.,TGTGCCAGCAGCGCAGGGGGCCGGAGGTATGGCTACACCTTC,CASSAGGRRYGYTF
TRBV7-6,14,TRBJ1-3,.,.,TGTGCCAGCAGCCCGAGGGGGGCTGGAAACACCATATATTTT,CASSPRGAGNTIYF
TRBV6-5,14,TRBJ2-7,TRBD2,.,TGTGCCAGCAGTCGTGCTAGCGGGAGCTACGAGCAGTACTTC,CASSRASGSYEQYF
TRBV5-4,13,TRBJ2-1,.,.,TGTGCCAGCAGCATAGGGGGGATCAATGAGCAGTTCTTC,CASSIGGINEQFF
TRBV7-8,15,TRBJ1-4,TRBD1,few,TGTGCCAGCAGCTTCTCGACAGGGGGTAATGAAAAACTGTTTTTT,CASSFSTGGNEKLFF
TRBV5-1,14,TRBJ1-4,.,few,TGCGCCAGCAGCGGGGACGGCCTTAATGAAAAACTGTTTTTT,CASSGDGLNEKLFF
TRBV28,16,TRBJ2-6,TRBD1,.,TGTGCCAGCAGTTGGGACAGGGGCTCTGGGGCCAACGTCCTGACTTTC,CASSWDRGSGANVLTF
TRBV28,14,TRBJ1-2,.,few,TGTGCCAGCGGGTTCTGGGTCAGTAACTATGGCTACACCTTC,CASGFWVSNYGYTF
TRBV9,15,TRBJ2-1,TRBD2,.,TGTGCCAGCAGCGTAGCACTAGCGGGCGACAATGAGCAGTTCTTC,CASSVALAGDNEQFF
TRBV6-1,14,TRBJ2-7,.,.,TGTGCCAGCTCCGGGCAGGGGAAAGTCGGCGAGCAGTACTTC,CASSGQGKVGEQYF
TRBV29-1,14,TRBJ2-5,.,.,TGCAGCGTTGAGGATAGGGGCGGTCAGGAGACCCAGTACTTC,CSVEDRGGQETQYF
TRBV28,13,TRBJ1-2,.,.,TGTGCCAGCAGTCCTATGCTGGACGGCGGCTACACCTTC,CASSPMLDGGYTF
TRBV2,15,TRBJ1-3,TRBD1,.,TGTGCCAGCAGGATGGGACAGGGGTATGGAAACACCATATATTTT,CASRMGQGYGNTIYF
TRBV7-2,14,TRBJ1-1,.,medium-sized,TGTGCCAGCAGCTTGAGGAACCTCAACACTGAAGCTTTCTTT,CASSLRNLNTEAFF
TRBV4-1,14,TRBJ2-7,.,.,TGCGCCAGCAGCGAAGGGGCAAGGGGCTACGAGCAGTACTTC,CASSEGARGYEQYF
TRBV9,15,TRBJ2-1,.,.,TGTGCCAGCAGCGTCACCCTGAGCTCCTACAATGAGCAGTTCTTC,CASSVTLSSYNEQFF
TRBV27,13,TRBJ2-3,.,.,TGTGCCAGCAGCCCACTAGTCCCAGATACGCAGTATTTT,CASSPLVPDTQYF
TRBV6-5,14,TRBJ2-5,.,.,TGTGCCAGCAGTTACGTTCAGGGCCAAGAGACCCAGTACTTC,CASSYVQGQETQYF
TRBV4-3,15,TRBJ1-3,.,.,TGCGCCAGCAGCCAAGATCTGGGAGCTGGAAACACCATATATTTT,CASSQDLGAGNTIYF
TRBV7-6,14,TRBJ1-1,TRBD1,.,TGTGCCAGCAGCCGACGACAGGGAGGGACTGAAGCTTTCTTT,CASSRRQGGTEAFF
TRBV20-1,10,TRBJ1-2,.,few,TGCAGTGCTAGGACTCGTGGCTACACCTTC,CSARTRGYTF